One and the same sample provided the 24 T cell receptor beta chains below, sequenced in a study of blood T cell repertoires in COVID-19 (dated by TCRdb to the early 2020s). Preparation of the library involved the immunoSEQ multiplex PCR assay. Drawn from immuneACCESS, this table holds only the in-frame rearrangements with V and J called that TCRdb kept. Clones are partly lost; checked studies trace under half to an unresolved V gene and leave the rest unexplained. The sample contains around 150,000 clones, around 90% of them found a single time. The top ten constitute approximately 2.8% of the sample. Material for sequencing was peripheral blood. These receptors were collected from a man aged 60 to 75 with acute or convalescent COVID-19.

The DNA for the CDR3 is TGCGCCAGCAGCCAAGCGGGGGGGCGAGATACGCAGTATTTT. This sequence encodes CASSQAGGRDTQYF. J is TRBJ2-3 and V is TRBV5-1; 10 bases map to TRBD2. The J segment lost 5 bases and the V segment lost 4 bases, leaving 4 bases of the junction unmatched. The CDR3 is 14 residues long. Looked up from germline, CDR1 is SGHRS and CDR2 is YFSETQ.

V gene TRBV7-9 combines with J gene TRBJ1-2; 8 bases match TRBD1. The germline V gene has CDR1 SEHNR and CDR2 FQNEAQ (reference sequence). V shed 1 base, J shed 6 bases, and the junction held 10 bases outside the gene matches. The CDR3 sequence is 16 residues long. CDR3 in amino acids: CASSLVWAGGADGYTF. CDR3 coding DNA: TGTGCCAGCAGCTTAGTTTGGGCAGGGGGCGCGGATGGCTACACCTTC.

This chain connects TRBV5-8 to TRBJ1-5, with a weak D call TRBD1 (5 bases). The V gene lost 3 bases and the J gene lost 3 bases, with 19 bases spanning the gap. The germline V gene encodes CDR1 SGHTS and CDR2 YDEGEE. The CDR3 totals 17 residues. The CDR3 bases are TGTGCCAGCAGCTCGTTGAGGACATCACTTACCAATCAGCCCCAGCATTTT. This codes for CASSSLRTSLTNQPQHF.

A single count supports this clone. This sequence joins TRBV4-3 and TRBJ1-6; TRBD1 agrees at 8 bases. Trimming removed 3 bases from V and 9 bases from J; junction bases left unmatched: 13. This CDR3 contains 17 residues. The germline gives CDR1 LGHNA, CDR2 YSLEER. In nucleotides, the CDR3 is TGCGCCAGCAGCCATGATACCACCGACAGGGGAACTTCACCCCTCCACTTT. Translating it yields CASSHDTTDRGTSPLHF.

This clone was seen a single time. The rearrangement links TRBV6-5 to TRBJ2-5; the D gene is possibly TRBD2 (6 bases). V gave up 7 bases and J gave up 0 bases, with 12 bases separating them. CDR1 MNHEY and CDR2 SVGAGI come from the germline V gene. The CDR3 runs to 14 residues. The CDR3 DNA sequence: TGTGCCAGCACCGGCCGGGACTACCAAGAGACCCAGTACTTC. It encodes CASTGRDYQETQYF.

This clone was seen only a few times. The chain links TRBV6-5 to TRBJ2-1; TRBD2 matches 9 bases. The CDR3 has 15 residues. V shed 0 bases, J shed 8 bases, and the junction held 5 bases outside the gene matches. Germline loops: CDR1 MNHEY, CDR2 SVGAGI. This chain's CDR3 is CASSYSSGGSYEQFF. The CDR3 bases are TGTGCCAGCAGTTACTCGAGCGGGGGGAGTTATGAGCAGTTCTTC.

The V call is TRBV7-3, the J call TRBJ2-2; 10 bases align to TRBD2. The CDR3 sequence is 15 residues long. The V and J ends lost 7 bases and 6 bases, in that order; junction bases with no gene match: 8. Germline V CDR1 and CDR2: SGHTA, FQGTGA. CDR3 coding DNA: TGTGCCAGCACCACCAGCGGGGGGGCCTCCGGGGAGCTGTTTTTT. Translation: CASTTSGGASGELFF.

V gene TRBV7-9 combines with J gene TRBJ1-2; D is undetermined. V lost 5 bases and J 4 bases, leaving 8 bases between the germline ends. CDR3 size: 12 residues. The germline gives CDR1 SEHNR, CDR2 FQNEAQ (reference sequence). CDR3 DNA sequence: TGTGCCAGCAGCCCCACACGCTATGGCTACACCTTC. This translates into CASSPTRYGYTF.

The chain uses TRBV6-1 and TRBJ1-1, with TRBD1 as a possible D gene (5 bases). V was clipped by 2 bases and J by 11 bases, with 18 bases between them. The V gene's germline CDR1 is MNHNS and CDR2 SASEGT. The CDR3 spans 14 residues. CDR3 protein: CASSEYGAGREAFF. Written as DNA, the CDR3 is TGTGCCAGCAGTGAATATGGGGCGGGGCGGGAGGCTTTCTTT.

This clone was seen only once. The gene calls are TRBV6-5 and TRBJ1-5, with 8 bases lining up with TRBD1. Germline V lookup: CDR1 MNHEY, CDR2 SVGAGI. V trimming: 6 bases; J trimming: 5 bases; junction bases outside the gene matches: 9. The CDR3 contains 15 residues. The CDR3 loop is CASRLGQANYQPQHF. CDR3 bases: TGTGCCAGCAGGTTGGGACAGGCGAACTATCAGCCCCAGCATTTT.

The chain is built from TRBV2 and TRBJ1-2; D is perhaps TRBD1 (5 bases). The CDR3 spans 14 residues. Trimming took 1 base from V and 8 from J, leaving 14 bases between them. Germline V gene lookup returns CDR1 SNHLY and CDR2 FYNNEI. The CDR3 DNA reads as TGTGCCAGCAGTGAAGGGCGGGGGAGTCAAGGCTACACCTTC. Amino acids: CASSEGRGSQGYTF.

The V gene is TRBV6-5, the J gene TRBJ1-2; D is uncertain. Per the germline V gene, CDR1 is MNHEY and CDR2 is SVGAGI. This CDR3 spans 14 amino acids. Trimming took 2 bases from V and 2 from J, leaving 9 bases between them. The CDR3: CASSYGPLNYGYTF. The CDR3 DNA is TGTGCCAGCAGTTACGGCCCCCTGAACTATGGCTACACCTTC.

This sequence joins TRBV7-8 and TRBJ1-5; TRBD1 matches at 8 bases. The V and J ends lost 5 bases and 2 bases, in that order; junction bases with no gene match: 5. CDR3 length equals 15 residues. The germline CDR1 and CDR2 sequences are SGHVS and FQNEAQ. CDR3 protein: CASSPDRVGNQPQHF. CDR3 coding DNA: TGTGCCAGCAGCCCGGACAGGGTTGGCAATCAGCCCCAGCATTTT. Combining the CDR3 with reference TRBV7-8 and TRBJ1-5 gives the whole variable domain GAGVSQSPRYKVAKRGQDVALRCDPISGHVSLFWYQQALGQGPEFLTYFQNEAQLDKSGLPSDRFFAERPEGSVSTLKIQRTQQEDSAVYLCASSPDRVGNQPQHFGDGTRLSIL.

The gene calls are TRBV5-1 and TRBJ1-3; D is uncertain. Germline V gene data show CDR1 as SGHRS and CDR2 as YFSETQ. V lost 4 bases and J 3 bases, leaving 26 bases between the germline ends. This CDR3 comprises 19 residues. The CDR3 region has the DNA TGCGCCAGCAGCGTAACGCAGCGATATCCCCCCTCTGGTGGAAACACCATATATTTT. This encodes CASSVTQRYPPSGGNTIYF.

CDR3 in DNA: TGTGCCAGCAGCCAAGCGCCAGGGGGTAACTATGGCTACACCTTC. Amino acid sequence: CASSQAPGGNYGYTF. The chain uses TRBV7-3 and TRBJ1-2, with TRBD1 matching 7 bases. The CDR3 runs 15 residues. Germline V gene lookup returns CDR1 SGHTA and CDR2 FQGTGA. V was pared by 5 bases and J by 1 base, with 7 bases of the junction left unmatched.

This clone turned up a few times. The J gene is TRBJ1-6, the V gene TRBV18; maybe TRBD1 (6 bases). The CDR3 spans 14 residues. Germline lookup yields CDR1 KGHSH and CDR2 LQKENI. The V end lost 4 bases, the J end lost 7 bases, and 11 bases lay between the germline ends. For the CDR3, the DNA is TGTGCCAGCTCACAAGACAGGAAGAATTCACCCCTCCACTTT. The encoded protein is CASSQDRKNSPLHF.

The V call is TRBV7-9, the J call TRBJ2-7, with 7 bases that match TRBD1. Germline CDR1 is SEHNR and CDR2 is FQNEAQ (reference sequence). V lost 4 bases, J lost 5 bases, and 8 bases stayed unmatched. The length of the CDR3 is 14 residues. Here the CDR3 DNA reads TGTGCCAGCAGCTGGAAAGGGGGCATTGACGAGCAGTACTTC. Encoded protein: CASSWKGGIDEQYF.

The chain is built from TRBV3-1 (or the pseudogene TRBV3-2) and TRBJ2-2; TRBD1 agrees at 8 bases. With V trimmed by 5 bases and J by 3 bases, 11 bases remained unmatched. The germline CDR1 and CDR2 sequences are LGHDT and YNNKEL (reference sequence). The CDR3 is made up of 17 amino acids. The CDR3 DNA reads TGTGCCAGCAGCGTCCAGTCTCCAGGGGGCTACACCGGGGAGCTGTTTTTT. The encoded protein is CASSVQSPGGYTGELFF.

The CDR3, as DNA: TGTGCCAGCAGCTCGTCCCTAGCGGGGGGGAGGGGGCAGTACTTC. Its translation: CASSSSLAGGRGQYF. The J gene is TRBJ2-7, the V gene TRBV11-2, with TRBD2 matching 12 bases. Trimming removed 4 bases from V and 9 bases from J; junction bases left unmatched: 10. This CDR3 has 15 residues. Germline V lookup: CDR1 SGHAT, CDR2 FQNNGV.

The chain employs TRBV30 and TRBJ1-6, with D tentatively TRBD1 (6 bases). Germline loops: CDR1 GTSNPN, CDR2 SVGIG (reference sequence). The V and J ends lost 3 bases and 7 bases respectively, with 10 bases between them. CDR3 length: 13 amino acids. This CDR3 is CAWSRTENSPLHF. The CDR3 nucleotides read TGTGCCTGGAGCCGGACAGAAAATTCACCCCTCCACTTT.

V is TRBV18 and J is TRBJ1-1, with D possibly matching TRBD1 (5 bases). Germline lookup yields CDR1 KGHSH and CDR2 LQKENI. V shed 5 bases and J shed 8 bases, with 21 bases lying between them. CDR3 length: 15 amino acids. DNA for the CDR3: TGTGCCAGCTCATCGTCTCTGCGGGGGGAATCAGAAGCTTTCTTT. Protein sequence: CASSSSLRGESEAFF.

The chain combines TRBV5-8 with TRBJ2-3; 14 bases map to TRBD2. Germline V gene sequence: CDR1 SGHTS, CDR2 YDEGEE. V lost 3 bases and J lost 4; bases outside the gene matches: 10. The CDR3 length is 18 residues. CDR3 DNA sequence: TGTGCCAGCAGCTCCGGGACTAGCGGGGGCGGAGGAGCAGATACGCAGTATTTT. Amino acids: CASSSGTSGGGGADTQYF.

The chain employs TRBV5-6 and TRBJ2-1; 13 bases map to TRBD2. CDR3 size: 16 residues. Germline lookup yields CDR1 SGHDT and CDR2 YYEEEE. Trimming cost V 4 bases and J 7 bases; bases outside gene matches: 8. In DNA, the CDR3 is TGTGCCAGCAGCCCAATGGGACTAGCGGGGATAAATGAGCAGTTCTTC. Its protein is CASSPMGLAGINEQFF.

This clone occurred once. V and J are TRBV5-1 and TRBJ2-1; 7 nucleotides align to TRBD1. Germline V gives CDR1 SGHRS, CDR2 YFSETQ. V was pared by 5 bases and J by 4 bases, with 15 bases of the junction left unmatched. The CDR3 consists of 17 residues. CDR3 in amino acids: CASREKLRDSKYNEQFF. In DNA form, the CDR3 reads TGCGCCAGCAGAGAGAAGCTTCGGGACAGTAAGTACAATGAGCAGTTCTTC.